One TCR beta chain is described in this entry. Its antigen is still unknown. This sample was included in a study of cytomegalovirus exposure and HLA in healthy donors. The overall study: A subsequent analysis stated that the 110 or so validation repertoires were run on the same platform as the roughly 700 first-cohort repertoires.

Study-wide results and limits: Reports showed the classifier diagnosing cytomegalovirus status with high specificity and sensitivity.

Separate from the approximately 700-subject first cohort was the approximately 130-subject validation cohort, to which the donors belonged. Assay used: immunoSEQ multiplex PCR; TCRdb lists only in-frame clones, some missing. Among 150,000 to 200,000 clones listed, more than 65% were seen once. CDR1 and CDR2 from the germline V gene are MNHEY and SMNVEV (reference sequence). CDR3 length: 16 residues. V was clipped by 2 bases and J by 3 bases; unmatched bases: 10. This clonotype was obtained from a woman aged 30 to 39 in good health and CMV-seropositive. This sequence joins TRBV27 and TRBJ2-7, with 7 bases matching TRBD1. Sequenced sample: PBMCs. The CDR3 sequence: CASSLVAGGQNYEQYF. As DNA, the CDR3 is TGTGCCAGCAGTTTAGTGGCTGGGGGACAGAACTACGAGCAGTACTTC.